Shown below are 8 T cell receptor beta chains from a single sample sequenced in a study of monozygotic twins with inflammatory bowel disease. After re-calling the 5' RACE reads, TCRdb lists one entry per CDR3 protein, DNA absent. The listing records just over 300,000 distinct CDR3 sequences. The sample consisted of blood. These receptors came from a human donor with ulcerative colitis or Crohn's disease, or a healthy co-twin of an affected twin (not recorded which).

The genes are TRBV6-5 and TRBJ1-5; the TCRdb call, TRBD1, lacks DNA for checking. CDR1 MNHEY and CDR2 SVGAGI come from the germline V gene. The length of the CDR3 is 15 residues. CDR3: CASSYGRVGNQPQHF.

The chain combines TRBV7-8 with TRBJ2-1; TCRdb's D call of TRBD2 is untestable without DNA. From germline, CDR1 is SGHVS and CDR2 FQNEAQ. This CDR3 region has 12 residues. CDR3 amino acids: CASRDWSNEQFF.

V usage is TRBV28 and J usage is TRBJ2-7; TCRdb's assignment of TRBD1 cannot be checked, as there is no DNA. Per germline, CDR1 MDHEN and CDR2 SYDVKM. The CDR3 extends over 15 amino acids. The CDR3 is CASSQPLRGTGEQYF.

This chain connects TRBV30 to TRBJ1-1; TCRdb returns TRBD1, unconfirmable since there is no DNA. CDR3 length: 13 residues. CDR1 is GTSNPN and CDR2 is SVGIG in the germline V gene (reference sequence). CDR3 amino acids: CAWAGTWNTEAFF.

V gene TRBV27 combines with J gene TRBJ2-7. CDR1 and CDR2 from the germline V gene are MNHEY and SMNVEV (reference sequence). The CDR3 contains 15 residues. CDR3 sequence reads: CASSFRPIPTYEQYF.

This chain uses TRBV12-3 or TRBV12-4 with TRBJ2-2; the D call of TRBD2 rests on TCRdb alone, since no DNA is present to check it. The CDR3 sequence is 20 residues long. This CDR3 is CASSPPLGLAGGQRTGELFF.

The V and J genes are TRBV6-2 or TRBV6-3 and TRBJ1-5; TCRdb returns TRBD1, unconfirmable since there is no DNA. The CDR3 runs to 13 residues. From germline, CDR1 is MNHEY and CDR2 SVGEGT. The CDR3 sequence is CASSYRRDQPQHF.

V and J are TRBV7-9 and TRBJ1-2; checking the TCRdb D call of TRBD1 is not possible without DNA. Germline values: CDR1 SEHNR, CDR2 FQNEAQ (reference sequence). The CDR3 is 15 amino acids. CDR3 region: CASSTTGGGPYGYTF.